Listed here is a single T cell receptor beta chain. Its target is unknown. This specimen belongs to a study of cytomegalovirus exposure and HLA in healthy donors. Overall study context: The study's early data release held about 80 million unique TCRs from HLA-typed donors. Whole-study results and caveats: A later analysis found most CMV-associated TCR beta chains apparently HLA-restricted.

Between the trimmed V and J ends, which lost 3 bases and 9 bases, there was a span of 18 bases. Germline CDR1 is WNHNN and CDR2 is SYGVQD (reference sequence). The CDR3 length is 15 residues. PCR used 60 Vbeta primers and 13 Jbeta primers. Generated by immunoSEQ multiplex PCR, the TCRdb table keeps only in-frame clones and is missing some. The table shows 70,000 to 95,000 clones, with 70% to 80% occurring only once. The sequencing input was PBMCs. The chain couples TRBV10-1 to TRBJ2-1; D gene uncertain. The sequence derives from a woman in her thirties or forties in good health and CMV-seropositive. Written as DNA, the CDR3 is TGCGCCAGCAGTGACCCTCGAGGAGTAATCAGTGAGCAGTTCTTC. As protein: CASSDPRGVISEQFF.